Each of the 2 T cell receptor beta chains below was sequenced from the same sample in a study of CD8+CD57+ T cells in acquired aplastic anemia. It was patients with CD8+CD57+ cell expansion by flow cytometry who were chosen for sequencing. Genomic DNA acted as the template from which TCR beta VDJ combination and CDR3 sequence profiling were carried out. Each CDR3 protein gets one entry after TCRdb re-called the reads with MiXCR. The sample includes some 170,000 distinct CDR3 sequences, about three fifths of them seen just once. Sequencing was performed on sorted CD4+, CD8+, or CD8+CD57+ T cells (not recorded which) from PBMCs. The receptors here all came from a human donor with aplastic anemia.

This clonotype was detected many times. The chain carries TRBV5-1 and TRBJ2-3; no reliable D call. The germline CDR1 and CDR2 sequences are SGHRS and YFSETQ. Trimming left V 1 base short and J 3 bases short, with 3 bases between. CDR3 length: 12 residues. CDR3 region: CASSLQTDTQYF. The CDR3, as DNA: TGCGCCAGCAGCTTGCAAACAGATACGCAGTATTTT.

This clonotype appeared a few times. The chain couples TRBV19 to TRBJ2-7, with 10 bases identical to TRBD2. Germline lookup yields CDR1 LNHDA and CDR2 SQIVND (reference sequence). V lost 6 bases and J lost 1; bases outside the gene matches: 9. The CDR3 is 16 amino acids. The chain's CDR3 is CASRNASGSTSYEQYF. DNA for the CDR3: TGTGCCAGTAGGAACGCTAGCGGGAGTACGTCCTACGAGCAGTACTTC.